These 2 T cell receptor beta chains originate from one sample sequenced in a study of T-cell reconstitution after alpha-beta-depleted transplantation in children. General study findings and limits: Counts and diversity of T cells one year after transplant came mostly from newly produced T cells.

Which antigens these TCRs recognize remains unknown. The TCRbeta library incorporated unique molecular identifiers. TCRdb recomputed calls from the PCR reads with MiXCR, one row per CDR3 protein. The sample lists around 300,000 distinct CDR3 sequences; less than 9.5% were seen once. Specimen: peripheral blood, collected 360 days after TCRalphabeta/CD19-depleted stem cell transplant. All receptors derive from a female patient aged 2-15 years who had a stem cell transplant for Fanconi anemia, so the T cells may come from the graft donor.

This clonotype was seen many times. The chain is built from TRBV9 and TRBJ2-3; D is undetermined. Germline values: CDR1 SGDLS, CDR2 YYNGEE. Between the trimmed V and J ends, which lost 3 bases and 2 bases, there was a span of 25 bases. The CDR3 sequence is 19 residues long. The CDR3 coding sequence is TGTGCCAGCAGCGCTAATCCAAGAGAGAGGCAGGCGTCCACAGATACGCAGTATTTT. It yields the protein CASSANPRERQASTDTQYF. Full variable domain (missing parts from reference TRBV9 and TRBJ2-3): DSGVTQTPKHLITATGQRVTLRCSPRSGDLSVYWYQQSLDQGLQFLIQYYNGEERAKGNILERFSAQQFPDLHSELNLSSLELGDSALYFCASSANPRERQASTDTQYFGPGTRLTVL.

The chain joins TRBV20-1 to TRBJ2-1; D is possibly TRBD1 or TRBD2 (5 bases each). Germline V gives CDR1 DFQATT, CDR2 SNEGSKA (reference sequence). The CDR3 sequence is 12 residues long. V was clipped by 2 bases and J by 10 bases, with 12 bases between them. This CDR3 reads CSARTARGEQFF. The CDR3 nucleotides read TGCAGTGCTAGAACTGCGAGGGGCGAGCAGTTCTTC.